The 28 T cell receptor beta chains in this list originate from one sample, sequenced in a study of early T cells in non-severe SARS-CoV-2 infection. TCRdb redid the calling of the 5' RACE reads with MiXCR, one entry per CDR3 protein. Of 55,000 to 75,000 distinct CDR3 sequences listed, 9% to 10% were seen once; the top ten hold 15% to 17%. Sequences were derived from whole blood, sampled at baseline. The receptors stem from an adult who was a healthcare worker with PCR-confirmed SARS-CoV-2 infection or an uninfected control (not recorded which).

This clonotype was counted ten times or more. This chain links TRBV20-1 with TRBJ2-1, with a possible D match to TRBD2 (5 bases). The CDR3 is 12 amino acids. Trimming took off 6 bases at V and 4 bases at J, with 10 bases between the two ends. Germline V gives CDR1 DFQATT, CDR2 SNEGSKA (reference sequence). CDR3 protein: CSAGMGYNEQFF. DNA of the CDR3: TGCAGTGCCGGGATGGGGTACAATGAGCAGTTCTTC.

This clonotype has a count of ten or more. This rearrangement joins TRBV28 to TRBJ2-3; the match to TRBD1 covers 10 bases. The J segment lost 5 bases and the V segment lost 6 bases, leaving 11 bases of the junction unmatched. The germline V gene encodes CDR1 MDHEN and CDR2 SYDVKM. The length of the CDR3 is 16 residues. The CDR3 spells CASSIRQGAGEDTQYF. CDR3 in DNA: TGTGCCAGCAGCATAAGACAGGGGGCAGGAGAAGATACGCAGTATTTT. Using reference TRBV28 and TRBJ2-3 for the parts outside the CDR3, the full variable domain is DVKVTQSSRYLVKRTGEKVFLECVQDMDHENMFWYRQDPGLGLRLIYFSYDVKMKEKGDIPEGYSVSREKKERFSLILESASTNQTSMYLCASSIRQGAGEDTQYFGPGTRLTVL.

The CDR3 sequence is CASSLFGIDTQYF. In DNA form, the CDR3 reads TGCGCCAGCAGCTTGTTCGGCATCGATACGCAGTATTTT. This chain connects TRBV5-1 to TRBJ2-3; D is ambiguous. The CDR3 sequence is 13 residues long. V lost 1 base and J 6 bases, leaving 9 bases between the germline ends. Germline V CDR1 and CDR2: SGHRS, YFSETQ.

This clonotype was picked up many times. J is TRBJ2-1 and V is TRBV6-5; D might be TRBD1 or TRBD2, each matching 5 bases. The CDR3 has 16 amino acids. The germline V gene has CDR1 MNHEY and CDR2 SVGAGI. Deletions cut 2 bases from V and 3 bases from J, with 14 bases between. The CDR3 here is CASSYLSGQGYNEQFF. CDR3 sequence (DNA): TGTGCCAGCAGTTACCTCTCGGGGCAGGGCTACAATGAGCAGTTCTTC.

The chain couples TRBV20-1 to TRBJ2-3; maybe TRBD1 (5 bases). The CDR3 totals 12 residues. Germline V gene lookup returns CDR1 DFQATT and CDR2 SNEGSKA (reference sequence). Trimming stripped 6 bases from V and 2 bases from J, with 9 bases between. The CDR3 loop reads CSAQGPTDTQYF. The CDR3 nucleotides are TGCAGTGCCCAGGGCCCCACAGATACGCAGTATTTT.

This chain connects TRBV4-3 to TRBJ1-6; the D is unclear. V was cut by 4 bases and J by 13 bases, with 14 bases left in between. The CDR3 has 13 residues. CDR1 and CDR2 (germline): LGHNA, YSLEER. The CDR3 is CASSPGTRTPLHF. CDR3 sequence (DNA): TGCGCCAGCAGCCCCGGCACTCGTACGCCCCTCCACTTT.

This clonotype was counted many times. CDR3 amino acids: CASSPTSGSLYIQYF. Here the CDR3 DNA reads TGTGCCAGCAGCCCGACTAGCGGGAGCCTGTACATTCAGTACTTC. The rearrangement links TRBV5-6 to TRBJ2-4, with 12 bases identical to TRBD2. Germline V gene data show CDR1 as SGHDT and CDR2 as YYEEEE. V lost 4 bases and J lost 8; bases outside the gene matches: 7. The CDR3 covers 15 residues.

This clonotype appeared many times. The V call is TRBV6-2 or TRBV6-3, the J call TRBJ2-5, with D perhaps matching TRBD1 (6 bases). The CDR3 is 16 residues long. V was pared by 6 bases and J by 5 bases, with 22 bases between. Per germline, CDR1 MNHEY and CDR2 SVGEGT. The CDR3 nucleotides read TGTGCCAGCAGCCTCCCTGTGACAGGAATGAGGGAGACCCAGTACTTC. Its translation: CASSLPVTGMRETQYF.

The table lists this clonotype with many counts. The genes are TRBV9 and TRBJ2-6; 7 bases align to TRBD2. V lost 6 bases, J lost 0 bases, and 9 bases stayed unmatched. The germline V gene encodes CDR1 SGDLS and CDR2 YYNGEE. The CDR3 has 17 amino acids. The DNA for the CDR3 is TGTGCCAGCACCCCCGAAGCGGGAAGCTCTGGGGCCAACGTCCTGACTTTC. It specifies CASTPEAGSSGANVLTF.

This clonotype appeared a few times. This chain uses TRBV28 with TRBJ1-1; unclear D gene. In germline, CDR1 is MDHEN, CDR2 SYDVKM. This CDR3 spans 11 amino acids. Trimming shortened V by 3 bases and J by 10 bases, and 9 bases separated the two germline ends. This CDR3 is CASSFRMGAFF. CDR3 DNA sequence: TGTGCCAGCAGTTTCCGGATGGGAGCTTTCTTT.

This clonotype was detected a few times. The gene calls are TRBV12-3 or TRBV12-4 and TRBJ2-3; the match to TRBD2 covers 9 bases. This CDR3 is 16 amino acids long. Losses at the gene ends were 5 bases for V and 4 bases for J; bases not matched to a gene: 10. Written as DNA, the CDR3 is TGTGCCAGCAGTCCCCAAGTAGCGGGAGCGGCAGATACGCAGTATTTT. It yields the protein CASSPQVAGAADTQYF.

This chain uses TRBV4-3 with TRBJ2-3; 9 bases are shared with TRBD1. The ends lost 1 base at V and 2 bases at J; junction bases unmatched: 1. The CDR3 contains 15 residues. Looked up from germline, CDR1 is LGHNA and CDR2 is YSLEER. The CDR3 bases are TGCGCCAGCAGCCAAGGGGACAGGGCCACAGATACGCAGTATTTT. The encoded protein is CASSQGDRATDTQYF.

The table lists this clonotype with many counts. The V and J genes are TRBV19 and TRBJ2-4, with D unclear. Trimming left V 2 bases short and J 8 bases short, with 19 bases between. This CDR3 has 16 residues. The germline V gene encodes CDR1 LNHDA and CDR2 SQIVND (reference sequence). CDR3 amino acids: CASSISRVGIKDIQYF. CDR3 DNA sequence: TGTGCCAGTAGTATATCCCGCGTAGGGATTAAGGACATTCAGTACTTC. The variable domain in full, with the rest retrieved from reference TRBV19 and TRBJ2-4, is DGGITQSPKYLFRKEGQNVTLSCEQNLNHDAMYWYRQDPGQGLRLIYYSQIVNDFQKGDIAEGYSVSREKKESFPLTVTSAQKNPTAFYLCASSISRVGIKDIQYFGAGTRLSVL.

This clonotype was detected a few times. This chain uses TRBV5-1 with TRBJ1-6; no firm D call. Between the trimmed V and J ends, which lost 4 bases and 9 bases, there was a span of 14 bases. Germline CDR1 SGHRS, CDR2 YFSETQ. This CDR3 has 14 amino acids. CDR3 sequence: CASSRTPRGSPLHF. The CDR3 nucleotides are TGCGCCAGCAGCCGGACGCCCCGTGGTTCACCCCTCCACTTT.

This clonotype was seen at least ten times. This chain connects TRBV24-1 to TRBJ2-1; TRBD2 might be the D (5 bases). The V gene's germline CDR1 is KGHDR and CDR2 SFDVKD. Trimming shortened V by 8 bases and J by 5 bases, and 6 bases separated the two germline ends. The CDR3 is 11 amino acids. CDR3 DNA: TGTGCCACCACCGGGGACAATGAGCAGTTCTTC. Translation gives CATTGDNEQFF.

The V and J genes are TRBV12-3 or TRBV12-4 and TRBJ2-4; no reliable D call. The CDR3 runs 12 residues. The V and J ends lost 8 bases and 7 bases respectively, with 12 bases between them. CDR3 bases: TGTGCCAGCGACGATAATGGGAACATTCAGTACTTC. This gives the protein CASDDNGNIQYF.

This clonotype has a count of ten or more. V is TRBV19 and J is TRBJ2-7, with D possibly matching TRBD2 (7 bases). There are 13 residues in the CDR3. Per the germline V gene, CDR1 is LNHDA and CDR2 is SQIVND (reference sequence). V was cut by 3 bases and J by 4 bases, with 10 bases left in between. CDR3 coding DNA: TGTGCCAGTAGTATGGAGGGGGGGTACGAGCAGTACTTC. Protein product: CASSMEGGYEQYF.

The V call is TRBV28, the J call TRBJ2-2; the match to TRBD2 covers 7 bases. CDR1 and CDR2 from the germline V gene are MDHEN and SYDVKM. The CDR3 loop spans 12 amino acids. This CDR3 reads CAGRDRTGELFF. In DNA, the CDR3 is TGTGCGGGGAGGGATAGGACCGGGGAGCTGTTTTTT.

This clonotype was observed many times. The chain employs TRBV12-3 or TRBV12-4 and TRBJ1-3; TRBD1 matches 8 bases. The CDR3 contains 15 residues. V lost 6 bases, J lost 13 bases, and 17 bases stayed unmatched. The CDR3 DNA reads TGTGCCAGCAGATCCGCCGGGACAGGTGGGGGAAGGATATATTTT. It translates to CASRSAGTGGGRIYF.

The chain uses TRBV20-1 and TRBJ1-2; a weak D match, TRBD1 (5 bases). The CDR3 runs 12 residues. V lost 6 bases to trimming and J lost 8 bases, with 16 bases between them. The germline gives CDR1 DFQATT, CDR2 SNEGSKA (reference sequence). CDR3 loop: CSAKLGAYGYTF. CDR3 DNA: TGCAGTGCCAAGCTAGGGGCTTACGGCTACACCTTC.

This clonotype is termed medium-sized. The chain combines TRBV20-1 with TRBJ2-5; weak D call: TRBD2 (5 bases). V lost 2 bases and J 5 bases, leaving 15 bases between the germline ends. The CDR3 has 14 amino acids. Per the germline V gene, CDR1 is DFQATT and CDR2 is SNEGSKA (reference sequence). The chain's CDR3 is CSARPWARGETQYF. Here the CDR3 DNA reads TGCAGTGCTAGACCCTGGGCGCGCGGGGAGACCCAGTACTTC.

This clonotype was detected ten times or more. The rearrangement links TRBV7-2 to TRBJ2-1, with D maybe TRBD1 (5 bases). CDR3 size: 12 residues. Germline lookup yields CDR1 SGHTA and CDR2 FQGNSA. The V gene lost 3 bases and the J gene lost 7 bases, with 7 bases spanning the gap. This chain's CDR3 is CASSFNRNEQFF. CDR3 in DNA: TGTGCCAGCAGCTTCAACAGGAATGAGCAGTTCTTC.

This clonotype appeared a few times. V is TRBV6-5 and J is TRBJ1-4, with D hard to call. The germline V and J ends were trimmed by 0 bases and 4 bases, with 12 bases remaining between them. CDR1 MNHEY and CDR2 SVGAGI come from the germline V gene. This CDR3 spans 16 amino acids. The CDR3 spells CASSYSLGRNNEKLFF. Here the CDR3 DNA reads TGTGCCAGCAGTTACTCGCTCGGACGGAATAATGAAAAACTGTTTTTT.

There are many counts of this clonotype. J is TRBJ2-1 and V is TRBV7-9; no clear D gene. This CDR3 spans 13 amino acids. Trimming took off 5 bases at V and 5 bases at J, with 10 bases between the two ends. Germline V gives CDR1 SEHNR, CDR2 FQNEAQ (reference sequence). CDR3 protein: CASSPKSDNEQFF. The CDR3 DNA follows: TGTGCCAGCAGCCCGAAGAGTGACAATGAGCAGTTCTTC.

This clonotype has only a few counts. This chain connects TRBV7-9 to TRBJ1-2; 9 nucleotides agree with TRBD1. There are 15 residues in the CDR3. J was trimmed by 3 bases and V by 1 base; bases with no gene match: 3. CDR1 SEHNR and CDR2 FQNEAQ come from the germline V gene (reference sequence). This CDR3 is CASSLGDRAYYGYTF. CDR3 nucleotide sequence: TGTGCCAGCAGCTTAGGGGACAGGGCATACTATGGCTACACCTTC.

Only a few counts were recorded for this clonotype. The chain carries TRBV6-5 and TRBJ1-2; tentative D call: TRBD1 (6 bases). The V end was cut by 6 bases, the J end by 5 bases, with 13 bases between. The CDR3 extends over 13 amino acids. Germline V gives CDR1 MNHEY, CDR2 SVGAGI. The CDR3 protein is CASSPDSRYGYTF. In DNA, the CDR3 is TGTGCCAGCAGCCCGGACAGCCGTTATGGCTACACCTTC.

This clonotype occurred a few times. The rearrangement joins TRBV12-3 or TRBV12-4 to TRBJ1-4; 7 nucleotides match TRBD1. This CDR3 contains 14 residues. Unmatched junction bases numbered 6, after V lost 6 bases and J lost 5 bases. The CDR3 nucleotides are TGTGCCAGCAGAGGTACAGGGGAAAATGAAAAACTGTTTTTT. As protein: CASRGTGENEKLFF.

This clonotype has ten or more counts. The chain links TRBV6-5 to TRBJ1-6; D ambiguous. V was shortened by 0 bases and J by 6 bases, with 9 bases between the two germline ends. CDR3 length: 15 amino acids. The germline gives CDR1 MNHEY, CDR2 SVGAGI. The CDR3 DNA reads TGTGCCAGCAGTTACTCTGGTCGTACTAATTCACCCCTCCACTTT. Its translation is CASSYSGRTNSPLHF.